Given below is one TCR beta chain in context. Its matching antigen is unknown. The PCR employed 60 Vbeta primers together with 13 Jbeta primers. Measured with immunoSEQ multiplex PCR; TCRdb has only the in-frame clones, and not every one. The sample includes 55,000 to 75,000 clones, about 74% seen only once; the top ten take 10% to 12%. This sample is part of a study of cytomegalovirus exposure and HLA in healthy donors. Study-wide background: Within an early data release were 80 million to 90 million unique TCRs drawn from HLA-typed donors. Study-wide results and limits: Among TCR beta chains, those listed as cytomegalovirus-associated numbered more than 150. Within an earlier analysis, most TCR beta V segments proved productive either about 90% or about 30% of the time. What TCR beta sequences reportedly achieved was accurate prediction of HLA-A and HLA-B alleles in most subjects.

The source of this sequence is a human donor in good health. Specimen: PBMCs.

The DNA for the CDR3 is TGTGCCACTTCACAGGGACCCTCCTACGAGCAGTACTTC. This encodes CATSQGPSYEQYF. This sequence joins TRBV15 and TRBJ2-7; TRBD1 is a possible D gene (6 bases). V was shortened by 9 bases and J by 0 bases, with 12 bases between the two germline ends. Germline-derived CDR1 and CDR2 are LNHNV and YYDKDF (reference sequence). The length of the CDR3 is 13 residues.